This paragraph reports one T cell receptor beta chain. Its antigen is unknown. TCRdb reprocessed the reads with MiXCR, giving one entry per CDR3 protein. This sample has some 450,000 distinct CDR3 sequences, with roughly 30% found just once. This entry is derived from a study of T cell repertoires in cytomegalovirus infection. Study information: Evidence of both CMV infection and a matching HLA type came from public TCR beta signatures.

The V segment lost 2 bases and the J segment 6 bases; nucleotides outside the gene matches: 10. Germline V gene sequence: CDR1 LGHNA, CDR2 YSLEER. This CDR3 region has 17 residues. Findings and caveats of the study: CMV carriers having the relevant HLA were flagged by cumulative public TCR beta family frequency. The ex vivo response was dominated by HLA-C-restricted CMV-specific TCR beta clonotypes.

The receptor comes from a human donor in good health (CMV status not recorded). Some clones in this sample may be carry-over from other donors' samples. Material: PBMCs. The chain uses TRBV4-3 and TRBJ1-4; 9 nucleotides line up with TRBD1. Here the CDR3 DNA reads TGCGCCAGCAGCCAAACCCTTCTCCGGGACAGGGATGAAAAACTGTTTTTT. This gives the protein CASSQTLLRDRDEKLFF.